This T cell receptor beta chain was recorded in a study of T cell responses to AZD1222 COVID-19 vaccine. Study-level results: AZD1222 recipients seropositive at baseline numbered only 5 to 7. Donors were chiefly white British, with a greater number of females, and clonal diversity was perhaps underestimated. Spike-specific TCR breadth rose after two AZD1222 doses, and depth rose as well.

Some clones are missing from TCRdb's copy, which holds only in-frame ones; the method was immunoSEQ multiplex PCR. The data hold 100,000 to 150,000 clones, with 90% observed a single time. CDR1 is MNHNY and CDR2 is SVGAGI in the germline V gene (reference sequence). With 7 bases removed from V and 0 bases from J, the gap between germline ends came to 4 bases. The length of the CDR3 is 12 residues. A word on this clone: What it binds is not known.

The specimen was peripheral blood, collected on day 0 of AZD1222 vaccination. The receptor's source is an adult in good health. V and J are TRBV6-6 and TRBJ2-1; no firm D call. CDR3 sequence reads: CASTPSYNEQFF. The DNA for the CDR3 is TGTGCCAGCACCCCCTCCTACAATGAGCAGTTCTTC.